This T cell receptor beta chain was obtained from a study of type 1 regulatory T cells. Study-level background: This in vitro CD4 product, T-allo10, is enriched for Tr1 cells and alloantigen-specific.

Notes on the study in general: Compared with non-type 1 regulatory T cells, type 1 regulatory T cells showed a more restricted TCR repertoire.

On this clonotype itself: Its antigen is undetermined.

Germline values: CDR1 DFQATT, CDR2 SNEGSKA (reference sequence). V was clipped by 6 bases and J by 6 bases; unmatched bases: 5. The CDR3 extends over 11 amino acids. MiXCR, applied by TCRdb to the reads, yields one record per CDR3 protein. Here the sample spans roughly 65,000 distinct CDR3 sequences, just under 50% being singletons. The sequence came from a human donor in good health. Specimen: cultured non-Tr1 T cells, either the whole culture or a sorted T cell fraction (not recorded which). The V gene is TRBV20-1, the J gene TRBJ2-7, with 7 bases fitting TRBD1. CDR3 loop: CSANQGVEQYF. CDR3 DNA: TGCAGTGCGAATCAGGGGGTCGAGCAGTACTTC.